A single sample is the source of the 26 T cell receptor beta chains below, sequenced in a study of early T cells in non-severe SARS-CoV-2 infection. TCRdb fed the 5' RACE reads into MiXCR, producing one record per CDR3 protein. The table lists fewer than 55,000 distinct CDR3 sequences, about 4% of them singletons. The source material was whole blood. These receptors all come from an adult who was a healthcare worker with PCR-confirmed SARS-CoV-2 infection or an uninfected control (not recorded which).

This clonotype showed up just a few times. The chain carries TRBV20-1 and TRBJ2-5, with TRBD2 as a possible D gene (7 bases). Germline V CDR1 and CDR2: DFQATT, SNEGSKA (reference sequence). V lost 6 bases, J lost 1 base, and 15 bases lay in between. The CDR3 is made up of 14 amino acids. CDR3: CSARRGGLQETQYF. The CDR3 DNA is TGCAGTGCCAGGAGGGGGGGACTCCAAGAGACCCAGTACTTC.

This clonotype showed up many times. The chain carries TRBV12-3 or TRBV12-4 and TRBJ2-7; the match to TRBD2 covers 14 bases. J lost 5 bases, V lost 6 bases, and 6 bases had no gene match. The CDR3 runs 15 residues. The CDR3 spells CASSQGLAGVDEQYF. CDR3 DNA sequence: TGTGCCAGCAGCCAGGGACTAGCGGGGGTAGACGAGCAGTACTTC.

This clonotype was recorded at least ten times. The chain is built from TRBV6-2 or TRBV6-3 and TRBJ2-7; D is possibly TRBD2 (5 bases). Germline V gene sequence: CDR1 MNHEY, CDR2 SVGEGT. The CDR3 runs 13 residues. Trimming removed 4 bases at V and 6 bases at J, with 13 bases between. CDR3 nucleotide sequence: TGTGCCAGCAGTTCCTATATGGGGAGCGAGCAGTACTTC. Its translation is CASSSYMGSEQYF.

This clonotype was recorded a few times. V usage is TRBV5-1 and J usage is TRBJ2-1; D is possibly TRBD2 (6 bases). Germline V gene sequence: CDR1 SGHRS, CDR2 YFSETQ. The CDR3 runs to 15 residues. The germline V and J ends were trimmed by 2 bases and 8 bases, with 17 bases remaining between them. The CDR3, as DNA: TGCGCCAGCAGCTTCCAACCGACTAGTACCTATGAGCAGTTCTTC. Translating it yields CASSFQPTSTYEQFF.

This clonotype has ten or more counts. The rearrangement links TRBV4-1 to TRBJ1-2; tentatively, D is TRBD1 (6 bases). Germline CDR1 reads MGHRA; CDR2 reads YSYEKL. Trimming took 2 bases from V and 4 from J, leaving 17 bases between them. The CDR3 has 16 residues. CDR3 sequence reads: CASSQYVPTGFYGYTF. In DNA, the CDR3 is TGCGCCAGCAGCCAATATGTACCGACAGGCTTCTATGGCTACACCTTC.

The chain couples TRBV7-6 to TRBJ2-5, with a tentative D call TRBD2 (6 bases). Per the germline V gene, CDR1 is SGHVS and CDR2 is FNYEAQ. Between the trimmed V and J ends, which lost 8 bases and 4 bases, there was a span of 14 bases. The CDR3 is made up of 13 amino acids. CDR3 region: CASQPGDSETQYF. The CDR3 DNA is TGTGCCAGCCAGCCGGGGGATTCAGAGACCCAGTACTTC.

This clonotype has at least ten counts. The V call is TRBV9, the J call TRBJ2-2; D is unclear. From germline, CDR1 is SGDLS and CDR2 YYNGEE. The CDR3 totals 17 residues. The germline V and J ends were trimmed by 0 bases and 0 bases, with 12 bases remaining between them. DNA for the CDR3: TGTGCCAGCAGCGTAGCTCTGGGGAAAGCGAACACCGGGGAGCTGTTTTTT. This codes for CASSVALGKANTGELFF.

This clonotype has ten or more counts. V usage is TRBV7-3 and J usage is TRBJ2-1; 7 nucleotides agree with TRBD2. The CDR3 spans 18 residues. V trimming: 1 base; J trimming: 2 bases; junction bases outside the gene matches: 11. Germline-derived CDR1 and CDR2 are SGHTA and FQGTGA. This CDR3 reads CASSLSAMGGRAYNEQFF. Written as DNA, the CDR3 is TGTGCCAGCAGCTTAAGTGCTATGGGAGGGCGCGCCTACAATGAGCAGTTCTTC.

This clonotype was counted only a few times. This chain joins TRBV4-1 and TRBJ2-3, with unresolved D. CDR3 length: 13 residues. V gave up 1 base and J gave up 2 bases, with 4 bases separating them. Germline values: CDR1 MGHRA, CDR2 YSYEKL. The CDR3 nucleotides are TGCGCCAGCAGCCAAGGGGTCACAGATACGCAGTATTTT. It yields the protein CASSQGVTDTQYF.

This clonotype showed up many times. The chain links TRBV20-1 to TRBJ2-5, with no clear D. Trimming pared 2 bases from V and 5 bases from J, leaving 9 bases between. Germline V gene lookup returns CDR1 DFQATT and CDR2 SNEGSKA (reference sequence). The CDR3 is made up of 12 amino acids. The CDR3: CSARWIGETQYF. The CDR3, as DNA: TGCAGTGCTAGATGGATCGGGGAGACCCAGTACTTC.

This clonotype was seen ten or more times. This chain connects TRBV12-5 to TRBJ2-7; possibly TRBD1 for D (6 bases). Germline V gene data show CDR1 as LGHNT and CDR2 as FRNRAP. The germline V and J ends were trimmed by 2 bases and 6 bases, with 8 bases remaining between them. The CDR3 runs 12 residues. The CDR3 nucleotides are TGTGCTAGTGGTTTGACAGGGCCCGAGCAGTACTTC. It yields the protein CASGLTGPEQYF. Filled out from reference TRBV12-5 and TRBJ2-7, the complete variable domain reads DARVTQTPRHKVTEMGQEVTMRCQPILGHNTVFWYRQTMMQGLELLAYFRNRAPLDDSGMPKDRFSAEMPDATLATLKIQPSEPRDSAVYFCASGLTGPEQYFGPGTRLTVT.

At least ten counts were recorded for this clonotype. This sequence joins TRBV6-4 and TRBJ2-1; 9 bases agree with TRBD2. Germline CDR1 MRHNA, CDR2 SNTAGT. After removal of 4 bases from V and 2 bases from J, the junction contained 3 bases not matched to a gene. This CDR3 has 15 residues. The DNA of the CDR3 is TGTGCCAGCAGTGTAGCGGGGGACCCCTACAATGAGCAGTTCTTC. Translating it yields CASSVAGDPYNEQFF.

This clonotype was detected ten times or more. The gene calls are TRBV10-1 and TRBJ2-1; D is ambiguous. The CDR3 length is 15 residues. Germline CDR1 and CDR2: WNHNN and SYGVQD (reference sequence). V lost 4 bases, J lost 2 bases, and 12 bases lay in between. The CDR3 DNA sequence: TGCGCCAGCAGTGGCGAACTTACCCCCTACAATGAGCAGTTCTTC. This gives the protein CASSGELTPYNEQFF.

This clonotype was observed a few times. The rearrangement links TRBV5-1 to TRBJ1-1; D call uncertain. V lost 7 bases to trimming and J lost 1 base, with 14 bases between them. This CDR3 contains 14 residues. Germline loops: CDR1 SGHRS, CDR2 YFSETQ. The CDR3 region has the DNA TGCGCCAGCCGAGGGTTCGGCTCGAACACTGAAGCTTTCTTT. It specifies CASRGFGSNTEAFF.

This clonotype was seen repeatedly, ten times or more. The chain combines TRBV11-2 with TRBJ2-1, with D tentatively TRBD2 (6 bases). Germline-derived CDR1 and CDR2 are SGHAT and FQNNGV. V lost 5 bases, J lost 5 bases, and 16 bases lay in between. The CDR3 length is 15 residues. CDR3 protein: CASSPIMGGNNEQFF. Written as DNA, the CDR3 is TGTGCCAGCAGCCCGATAATGGGGGGAAACAATGAGCAGTTCTTC.

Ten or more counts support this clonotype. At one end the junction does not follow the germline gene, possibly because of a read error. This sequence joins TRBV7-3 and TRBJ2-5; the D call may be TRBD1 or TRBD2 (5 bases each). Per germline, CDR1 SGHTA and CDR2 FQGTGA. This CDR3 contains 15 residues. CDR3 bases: TGTGCCAGCAGCATAACCGGGACCCCCCAAGAGACCCAGTACTTC. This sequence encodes CASSITGTPQETQYF. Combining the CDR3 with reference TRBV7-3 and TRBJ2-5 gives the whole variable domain GAGVSQTPSNKVTEKGKYVELRCDPISGHTALYWYRQSLGQGPEFLIYFQGTGAADDSGLPNDRFFAVRPEGSVSTLKIQRTERGDSAVYLCASSITGTPQETQYFGPGTRLLVL.

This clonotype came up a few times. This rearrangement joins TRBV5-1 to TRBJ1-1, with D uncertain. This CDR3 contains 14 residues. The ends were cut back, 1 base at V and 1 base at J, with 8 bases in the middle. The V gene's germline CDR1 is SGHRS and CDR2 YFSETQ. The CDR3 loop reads CASSLRTANTEAFF. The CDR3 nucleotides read TGCGCCAGCAGCTTGAGGACGGCGAACACTGAAGCTTTCTTT.

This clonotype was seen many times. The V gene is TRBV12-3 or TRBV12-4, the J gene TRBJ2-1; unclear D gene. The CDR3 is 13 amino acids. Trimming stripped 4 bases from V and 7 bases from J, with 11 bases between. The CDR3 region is CASSWISGNEQFF. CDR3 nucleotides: TGTGCCAGCAGTTGGATTTCTGGAAATGAGCAGTTCTTC.

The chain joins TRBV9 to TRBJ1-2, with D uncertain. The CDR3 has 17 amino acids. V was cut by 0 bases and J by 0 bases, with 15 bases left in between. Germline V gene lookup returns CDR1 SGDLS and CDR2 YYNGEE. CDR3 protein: CASSVGREASANYGYTF. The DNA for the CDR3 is TGTGCCAGCAGCGTAGGTCGTGAGGCTTCTGCTAACTATGGCTACACCTTC.

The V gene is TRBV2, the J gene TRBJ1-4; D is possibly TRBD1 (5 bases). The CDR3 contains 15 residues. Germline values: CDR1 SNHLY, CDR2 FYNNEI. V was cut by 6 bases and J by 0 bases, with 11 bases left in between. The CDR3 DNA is TGTGCCAGCAGAGCAGGGCCCGCAACTAATGAAAAACTGTTTTTT. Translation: CASRAGPATNEKLFF.

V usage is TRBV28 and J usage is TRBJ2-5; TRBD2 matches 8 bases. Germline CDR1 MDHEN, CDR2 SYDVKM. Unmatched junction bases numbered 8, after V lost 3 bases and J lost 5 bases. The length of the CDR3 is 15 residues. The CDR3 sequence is CASSFTGGLSETQYF. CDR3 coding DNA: TGTGCCAGCAGTTTTACGGGAGGGCTAAGTGAGACCCAGTACTTC.

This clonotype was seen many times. The CDR3 DNA reads as TGTGCCAGCAGCGTAGATCGGGCAGATACGCAGTATTTT. It is translated as CASSVDRADTQYF. The chain is built from TRBV5-5 and TRBJ2-3; D is ambiguous. The CDR3 runs to 13 residues. CDR1 is SGHKS, CDR2 YYEKEE, per germline (reference sequence). Between the trimmed V and J ends, which lost 4 bases and 4 bases, there was a span of 10 bases.

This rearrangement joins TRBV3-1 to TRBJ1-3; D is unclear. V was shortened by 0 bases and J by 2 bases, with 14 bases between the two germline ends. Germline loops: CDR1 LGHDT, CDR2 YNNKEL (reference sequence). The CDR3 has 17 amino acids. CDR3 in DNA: TGTGCCAGCAGCCAAGAGGCAAAGGGATCCGCTGGAAACACCATATATTTT. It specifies CASSQEAKGSAGNTIYF.

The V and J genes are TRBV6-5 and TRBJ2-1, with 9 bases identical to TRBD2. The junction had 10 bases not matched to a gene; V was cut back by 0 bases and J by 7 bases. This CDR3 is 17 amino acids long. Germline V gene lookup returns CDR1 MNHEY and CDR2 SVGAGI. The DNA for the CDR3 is TGTGCCAGCAGTTACTCGACTGCGGGAGGGAAACGGAATGAGCAGTTCTTC. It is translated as CASSYSTAGGKRNEQFF.

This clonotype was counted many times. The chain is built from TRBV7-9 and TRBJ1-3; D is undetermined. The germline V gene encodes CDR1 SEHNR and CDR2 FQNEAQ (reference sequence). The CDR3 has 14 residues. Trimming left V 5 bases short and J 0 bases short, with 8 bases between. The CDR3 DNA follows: TGTGCCAGCAGCCGAGACCTCTCTGGAAACACCATATATTTT. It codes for CASSRDLSGNTIYF.

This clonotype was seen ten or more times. The CDR3 sequence: CSARHPRSGTYSYEQYF. The CDR3 DNA reads as TGCAGTGCTAGACACCCCCGGAGCGGGACATACTCCTACGAGCAGTACTTC. This chain joins TRBV20-1 and TRBJ2-7; tentative D call: TRBD2 (7 bases). V was trimmed by 2 bases and J by 0 bases, leaving 20 bases between them. CDR3 size: 17 residues. Germline V gene sequence: CDR1 DFQATT, CDR2 SNEGSKA (reference sequence).